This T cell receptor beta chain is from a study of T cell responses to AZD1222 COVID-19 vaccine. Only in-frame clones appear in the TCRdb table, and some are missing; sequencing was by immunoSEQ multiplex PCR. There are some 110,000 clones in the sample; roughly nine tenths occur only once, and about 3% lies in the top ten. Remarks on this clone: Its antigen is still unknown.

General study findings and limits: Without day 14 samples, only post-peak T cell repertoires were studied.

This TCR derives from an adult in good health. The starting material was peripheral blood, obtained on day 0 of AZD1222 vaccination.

The CDR3 loop is CAWGRPPTQINTEAFF. CDR3 bases: TGTGCCTGGGGACGCCCGCCAACCCAGATAAACACTGAAGCTTTCTTT. This rearrangement joins TRBV30 to TRBJ1-1; D is undetermined. The germline V and J ends were trimmed by 5 bases and 2 bases, with 21 bases remaining between them. CDR1 and CDR2 from the germline V gene are GTSNPN and SVGIG (reference sequence). CDR3 length equals 16 residues.